The TCR beta chain described here comes from a study of identical twins. TCRdb re-called the 5' RACE reads through MiXCR, storing one row per CDR3 protein. The sample yields fewer than 500,000 distinct CDR3 sequences, over 11% seen once. Trimming took 5 bases from V and 2 from J, leaving 19 bases between them. Germline V gene sequence: CDR1 SGHTA, CDR2 FQGNSA. The CDR3 is 17 residues long. These data also featured in a second study, about yellow fever vaccine responses in identical twins.

The origin of this receptor is a woman in her late teens or twenties in good health. What was sequenced was CD4+ T cells sorted from blood. The genes are TRBV7-2 and TRBJ2-1; weak D call: TRBD1 (5 bases). CDR3 residues: CASSRPLNRLTYNEQFF. The CDR3 DNA sequence: TGTGCCAGCAGCCGACCGTTAAACAGGTTAACCTACAATGAGCAGTTCTTC.